The TCR beta chain described here comes from a study of post-analysis software for immune sequencing data. Study summary: Disease courses included relapsing-remitting, secondary progressive and progressive-relapsing multiple sclerosis. Whole-study results and caveats: Higher frequency in patients than in controls was seen for roughly 5 TRBV segments, with TRBV5-6, TRBV5-1 and TRBV20-1 among them.

Sequencing libraries made from TCR beta cDNA carried unique molecular identifiers. Roughly 490,000 cDNA molecules came from about 1 to 10 million T cells. From the PCR reads, TCRdb called clonotypes with MiXCR, one entry per CDR3 protein. Among some 370,000 distinct CDR3 sequences listed, around 33% were seen once. This CDR3 has 15 amino acids. V was shortened by 7 bases and J by 1 base, with 16 bases between the two germline ends. Comments on this clonotype: Its antigen is unidentified.

The receptor's source is a girl aged 5 to 17 with multiple sclerosis. The J gene is TRBJ1-1, the V gene TRBV12-3 or TRBV12-4; tentative D call: TRBD1 (5 bases). Sequenced: blood. The CDR3 DNA reads as TGTGCCAGCAACCTTTGGGGGTTGGGGAACACTGAAGCTTTCTTT. It encodes CASNLWGLGNTEAFF.